The present T cell receptor (beta chain) was sequenced within a study of shared clonotypes between healthy human individuals. Investigators divided CD4+ cells into CD45RA+ naive and CD45RA-negative memory subsets. This clone was picked up a small number of times. Its specificity is not known. Regarding the study as a whole: An anticipated effect of sequencing depth on clonotype sharing among donors was recognized. Clonotypes shared by all four sorted-subset donors had higher generation probabilities than non-shared clonotypes. The study generally estimated greater richness for naive than memory subsets.

TCRdb keeps only in-frame clones here, not all; method: immunoSEQ multiplex PCR. The sample includes about 1.1 million clones, 75% to 85% seen only once; the top ten take 0.4% to 0.55%. Per germline, CDR1 SGHRS and CDR2 YFSETQ. The CDR3 consists of 15 residues. The trim removed 2 bases at V and 1 base at J, leaving 4 bases unmatched. The sequence derives from a man between 18 and 35 years old in good health. Some clones in this sample may be carry-over from other donors' samples. The material sequenced was memory CD4+ T cells from PBMCs. Subset described: CD45RA-negative fraction. The chain couples TRBV5-1 to TRBJ1-1; TRBD1 aligns across 8 bases. The CDR3: CASSFSGQGNTEAFF. CDR3 nucleotides: TGCGCCAGCAGCTTTTCCGGACAGGGGAACACTGAAGCTTTCTTT.